This T cell receptor beta chain came from a study of regulatory T cells in long-lasting Graves disease. The authors built TCR beta libraries using iRepertoire HTBI primers and Arm-PCR of CDR3 regions. One entry per CDR3 protein results from TCRdb running MiXCR on the multiplex PCR reads. The table has under 300,000 distinct CDR3 sequences, just over 20% seen once. In its sample, this clonotype was seen many times. Its antigen is unknown. Noted time point: newly diagnosed GD, antithyroid drugs for less than 3 months. Preparation of the TCR library used RNA extracted from PBMCs. The patients included were those that came from an endocrinology department in Xi'an, China. Study-wide findings and caveats: Thyroid tissue went unexamined; only peripheral blood was analyzed.

The CDR3 is 12 amino acids. The germline gives CDR1 MDHEN, CDR2 SYDVKM. V was pared by 6 bases and J by 8 bases, with 11 bases between. This chain joins TRBV28 and TRBJ2-1, with a weak D call TRBD1 (5 bases). The sample here was peripheral blood mononuclear cells (PBMCs), taken at new diagnosis, from a patient treated with antithyroid drugs. The receptor comes from a female donor with Graves disease. CDR3 bases: TGTGCCAGCAGACACCCCAGGGATGAGCAGTTCTTC. Translating it yields CASRHPRDEQFF.